This T cell receptor (beta chain) was documented in a study of T cell responses to AZD1222 COVID-19 vaccine. Study context: Second-dose timings of about 4 or about 12 weeks were pooled. Study-wide results and caveats: Elevations in Spike-specific TCR breadth and depth followed administration of two AZD1222 doses. It should be noted that donors were predominantly white British and more often female, and clonal diversity was possibly underestimated.

This CDR3 contains 13 residues. Germline CDR1 SGHTA, CDR2 FQGTGA. Trimming left V 7 bases short and J 1 base short, with 10 bases between. About this clone: No antigen is known for it.

Profiled with immunoSEQ multiplex PCR; TCRdb holds only in-frame clones, not every one. The sample includes approximately 120,000 clones, about 88% of them seen just once. The sequence derives from an adult in good health. Source: peripheral blood, taken on day 0 of AZD1222 vaccination. This chain links TRBV7-3 with TRBJ1-2; D is ambiguous. CDR3 nucleotides: TGTGCCAGCACGTCCATCCATAACTATGGCTACACCTTC. It specifies CASTSIHNYGYTF.